This T cell receptor beta chain was retrieved from a study of blood T cell dynamics during melanoma immunotherapy. V lost 2 bases to trimming and J lost 4 bases; unmatched junction nucleotides: 11. The CDR3 consists of 17 residues. CDR1 is MNHEY, CDR2 SMNVEV, per germline (reference sequence). Time point of the sample: week 3, after first cycle of checkpoint inhibitor. TCRdb's copy holds only in-frame clones and misses some; the assay was immunoSEQ multiplex PCR. The sample holds about 4,300 clones, 78% seen once. This receptor was obtained from a human donor with melanoma. The chain carries TRBV27 and TRBJ2-5; 9 bases agree with TRBD1. Specimen: blood, collected from a patient treated with checkpoint blockade. CDR3 in DNA: TGTGCCAGCAGTTTAGAAGGGCTACAGGGGGCGCGAGAGACCCAGTACTTC. It specifies CASSLEGLQGARETQYF.